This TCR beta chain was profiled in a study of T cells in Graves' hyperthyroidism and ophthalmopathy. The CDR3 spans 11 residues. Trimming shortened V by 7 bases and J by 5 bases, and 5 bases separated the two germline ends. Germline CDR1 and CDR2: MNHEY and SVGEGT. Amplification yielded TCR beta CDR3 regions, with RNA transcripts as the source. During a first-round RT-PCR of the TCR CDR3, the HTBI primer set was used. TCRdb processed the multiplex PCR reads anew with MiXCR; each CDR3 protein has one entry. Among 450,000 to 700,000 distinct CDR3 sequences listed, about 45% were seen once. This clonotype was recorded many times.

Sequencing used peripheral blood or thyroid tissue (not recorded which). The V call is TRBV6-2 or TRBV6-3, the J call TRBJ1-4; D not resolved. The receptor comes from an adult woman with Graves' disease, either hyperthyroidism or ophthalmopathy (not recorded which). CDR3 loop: CASMGNEKLFF. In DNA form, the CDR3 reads TGTGCCAGCATGGGAAATGAAAAACTGTTTTTT.